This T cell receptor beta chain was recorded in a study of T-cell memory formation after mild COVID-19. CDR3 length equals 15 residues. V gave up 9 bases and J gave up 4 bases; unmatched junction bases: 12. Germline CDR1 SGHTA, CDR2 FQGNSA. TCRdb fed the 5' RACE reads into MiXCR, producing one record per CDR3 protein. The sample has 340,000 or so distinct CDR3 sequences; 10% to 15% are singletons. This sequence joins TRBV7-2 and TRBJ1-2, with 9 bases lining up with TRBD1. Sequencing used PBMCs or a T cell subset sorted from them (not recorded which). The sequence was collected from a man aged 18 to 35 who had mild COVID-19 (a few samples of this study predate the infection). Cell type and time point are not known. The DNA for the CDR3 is TGTGCCAGTACACCCGGGACAGGGTTCGCCTATGGCTACACCTTC. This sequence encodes CASTPGTGFAYGYTF. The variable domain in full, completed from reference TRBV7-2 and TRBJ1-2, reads GAGVSQSPSNKVTEKGKDVELRCDPISGHTALYWYRQSLGQGLEFLIYFQGNSAPDKSGLPSDRFSAERTGGSVSTLTIQRTQQEDSAVYLCASTPGTGFAYGYTFGSGTRLTVV.